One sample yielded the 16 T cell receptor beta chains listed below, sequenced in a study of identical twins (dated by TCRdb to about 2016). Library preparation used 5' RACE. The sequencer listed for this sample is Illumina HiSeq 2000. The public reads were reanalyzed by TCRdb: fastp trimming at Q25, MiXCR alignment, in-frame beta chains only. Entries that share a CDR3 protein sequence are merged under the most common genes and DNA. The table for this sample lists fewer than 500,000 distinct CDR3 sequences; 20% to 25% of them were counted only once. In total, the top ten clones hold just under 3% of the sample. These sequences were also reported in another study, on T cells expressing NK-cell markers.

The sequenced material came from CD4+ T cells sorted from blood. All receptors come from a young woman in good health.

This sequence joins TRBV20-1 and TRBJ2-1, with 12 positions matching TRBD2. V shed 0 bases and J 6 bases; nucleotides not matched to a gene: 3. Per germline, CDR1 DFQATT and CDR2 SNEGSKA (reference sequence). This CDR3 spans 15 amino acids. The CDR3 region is CSARDPSGRANEQFF. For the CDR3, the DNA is TGCAGTGCTAGAGATCCTAGCGGGAGGGCCAATGAGCAGTTCTTC.

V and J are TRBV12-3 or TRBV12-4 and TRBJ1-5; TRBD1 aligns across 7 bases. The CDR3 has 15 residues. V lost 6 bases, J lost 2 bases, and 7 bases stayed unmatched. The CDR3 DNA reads TGTGCCAGCAGCCAACGGGACAGTCGCAATCAGCCCCAGCATTTT. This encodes CASSQRDSRNQPQHF.

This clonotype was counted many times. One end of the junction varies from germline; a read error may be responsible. CDR3 in DNA: TGTGCCAGCAGCCTAGACCCTGTTGGTACGCAGTATTTT. Protein sequence: CASSLDPVGTQYF. The chain has TRBV11-2 and TRBJ2-3; no reliable D call. The CDR3 length is 13 residues. Germline V lookup: CDR1 SGHAT, CDR2 FQNNGV.

CDR3 in DNA: TGTGCCATCAGTGTGGGCCAGATTCATGGCTACACCTTC. Protein: CAISVGQIHGYTF. The chain is built from TRBV10-3 and TRBJ1-2, with D hard to call. Trimming removed 4 bases at V and 6 bases at J, with 12 bases between. The CDR3 totals 13 residues. The V gene's germline CDR1 is ENHRY and CDR2 SYGVKD.

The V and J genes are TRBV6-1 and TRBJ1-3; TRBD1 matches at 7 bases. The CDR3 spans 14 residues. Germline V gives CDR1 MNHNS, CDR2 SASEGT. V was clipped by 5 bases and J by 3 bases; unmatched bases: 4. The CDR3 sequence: CASSTRTGGNTIYF. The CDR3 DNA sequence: TGTGCCAGCAGTACCCGGACAGGTGGAAACACCATATATTTT.

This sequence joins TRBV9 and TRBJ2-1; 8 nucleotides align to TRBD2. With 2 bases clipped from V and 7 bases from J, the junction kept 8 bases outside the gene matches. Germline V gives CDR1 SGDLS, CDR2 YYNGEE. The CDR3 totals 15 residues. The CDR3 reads CASSVEAGVGNEQFF. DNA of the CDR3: TGTGCCAGCAGCGTGGAAGCGGGAGTGGGGAATGAGCAGTTCTTC.

Here the CDR3 reads CASGRAGEETQYF. In nucleotides, the CDR3 is TGCGCCAGCGGGAGGGCCGGTGAAGAGACCCAGTACTTC. The chain recombines TRBV5-1 with TRBJ2-5, with 7 bases that match TRBD2. The CDR3 runs 13 residues. Germline CDR1 and CDR2: SGHRS and YFSETQ. The ends lost 7 bases at V and 3 bases at J; junction bases unmatched: 6.

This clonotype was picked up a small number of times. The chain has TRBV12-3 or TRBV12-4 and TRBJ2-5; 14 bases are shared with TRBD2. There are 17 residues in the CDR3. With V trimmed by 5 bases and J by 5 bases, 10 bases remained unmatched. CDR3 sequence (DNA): TGTGCCAGCAGTCCACACCCGGGACTAGCGGGAGAGGAGACCCAGTACTTC. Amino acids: CASSPHPGLAGEETQYF.

CDR3 sequence reads: CASSLTSGLGGPSTDTQYF. The DNA for the CDR3 is TGTGCCAGCAGCTTAACCTCGGGATTAGGGGGACCTAGCACAGATACGCAGTATTTT. The chain employs TRBV11-2 and TRBJ2-3; tentatively, D is TRBD1 (6 bases). The CDR3 contains 19 residues. CDR1 SGHAT and CDR2 FQNNGV come from the germline V gene. With 2 bases removed from V and 0 bases from J, the gap between germline ends came to 21 bases.

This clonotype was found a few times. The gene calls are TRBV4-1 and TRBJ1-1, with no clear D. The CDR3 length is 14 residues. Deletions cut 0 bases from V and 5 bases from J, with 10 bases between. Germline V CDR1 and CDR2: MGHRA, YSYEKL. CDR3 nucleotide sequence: TGCGCCAGCAGCCAAGATCCCGGAACGACTGAAGCTTTCTTT. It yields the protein CASSQDPGTTEAFF.

CDR3 nucleotides: TGTGCCAGCAGCCCTCCCGGAGAGGCTAATGAAAAACTGTTTTTT. This sequence encodes CASSPPGEANEKLFF. This chain joins TRBV5-6 and TRBJ1-4; the D is unclear. Germline V gene lookup returns CDR1 SGHDT and CDR2 YYEEEE. The CDR3 runs 15 residues. The V end was cut by 4 bases, the J end by 3 bases, with 13 bases between.

CDR3 bases: TGTGCCAGCTCCCAGGGGGCTGCTAATGAAAAACTGTTTTTT. Its translation: CASSQGAANEKLFF. J is TRBJ1-4 and V is TRBV18; 8 bases align to TRBD1. The germline CDR1 and CDR2 sequences are KGHSH and LQKENI. V lost 6 bases and J lost 3; bases outside the gene matches: 3. The CDR3 has 14 residues.

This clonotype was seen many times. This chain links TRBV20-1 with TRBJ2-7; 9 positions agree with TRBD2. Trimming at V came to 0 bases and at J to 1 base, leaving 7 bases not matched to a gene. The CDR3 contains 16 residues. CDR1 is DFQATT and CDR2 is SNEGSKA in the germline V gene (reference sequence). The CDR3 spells CSARDPASGDSYEQYF. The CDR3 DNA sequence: TGCAGTGCTAGAGATCCGGCTAGCGGGGATTCCTACGAGCAGTACTTC.

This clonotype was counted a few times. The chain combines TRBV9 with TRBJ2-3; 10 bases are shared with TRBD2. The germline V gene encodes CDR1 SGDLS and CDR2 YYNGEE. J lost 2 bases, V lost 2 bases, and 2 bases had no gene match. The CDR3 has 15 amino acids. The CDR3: CASSVGTSVTDTQYF. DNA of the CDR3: TGTGCCAGCAGCGTCGGGACTAGCGTCACAGATACGCAGTATTTT.

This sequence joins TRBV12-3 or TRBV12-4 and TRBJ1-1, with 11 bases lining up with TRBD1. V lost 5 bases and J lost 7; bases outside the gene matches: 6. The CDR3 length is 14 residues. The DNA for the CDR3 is TGTGCCAGCAGTCCGGACAGGGGGCGGGTTGAAGCTTTCTTT. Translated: CASSPDRGRVEAFF.

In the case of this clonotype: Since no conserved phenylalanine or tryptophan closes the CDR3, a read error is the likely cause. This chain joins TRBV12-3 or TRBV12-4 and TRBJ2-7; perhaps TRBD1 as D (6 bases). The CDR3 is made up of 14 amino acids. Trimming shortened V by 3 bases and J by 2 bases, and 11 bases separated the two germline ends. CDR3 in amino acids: CASSFSQGPYEQYL. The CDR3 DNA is TGTGCCAGCAGTTTCTCACAGGGCCCCTACGAGCAGTACCTC.